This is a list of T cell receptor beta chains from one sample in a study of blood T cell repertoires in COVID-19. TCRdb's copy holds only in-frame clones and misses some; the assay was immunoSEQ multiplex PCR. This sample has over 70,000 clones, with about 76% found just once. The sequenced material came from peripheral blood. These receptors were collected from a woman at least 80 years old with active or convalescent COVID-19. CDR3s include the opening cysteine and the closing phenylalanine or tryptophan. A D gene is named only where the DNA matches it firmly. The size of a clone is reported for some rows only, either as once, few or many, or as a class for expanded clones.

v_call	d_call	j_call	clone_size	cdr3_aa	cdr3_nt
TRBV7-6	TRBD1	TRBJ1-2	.	CASSLAKGGLTHGYTF	TGTGCCAGCAGCTTAGCGAAAGGGGGCCTAACTCATGGCTACACCTTC
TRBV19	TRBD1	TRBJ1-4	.	CASSTGTGTGYEKLFF	TGTGCCAGTAGTACGGGGACCGGGACAGGGTATGAAAAACTGTTTTTT
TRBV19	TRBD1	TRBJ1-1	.	CASSLPTGGTEAFF	TGTGCCAGTAGTCTACCGACAGGGGGCACTGAAGCTTTCTTT
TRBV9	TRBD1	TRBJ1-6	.	CASSVAGGSPLHF	TGTGCCAGCAGCGTAGCAGGGGGTTCACCCCTCCACTTT
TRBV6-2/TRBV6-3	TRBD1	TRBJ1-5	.	CASSTYRGMHQPQHF	TGTGCCAGCAGTACCTACAGGGGAATGCATCAGCCCCAGCATTTT
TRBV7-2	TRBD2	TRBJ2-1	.	CASSLASSGGVNEQFF	TGTGCCAGCAGCTTAGCGTCTAGCGGGGGGGTTAATGAGCAGTTCTTC
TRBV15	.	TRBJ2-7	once	CATSRGSVGEQYF	TGTGCCACCAGCAGAGGCAGCGTAGGCGAGCAGTACTTC
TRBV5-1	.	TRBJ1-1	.	CASSLEAGDLNTEAFF	TGCGCCAGCAGCTTGGAGGCAGGGGACCTGAACACTGAAGCTTTCTTT
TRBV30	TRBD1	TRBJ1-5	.	CAWSYNSGQADQPQHF	TGTGCCTGGAGTTACAACTCGGGACAGGCCGATCAGCCCCAGCATTTT
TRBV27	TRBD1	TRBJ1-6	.	CASSVSVGTGGSPLHF	TGTGCCAGCAGTGTAAGTGTCGGGACAGGGGGCTCACCCCTCCACTTT
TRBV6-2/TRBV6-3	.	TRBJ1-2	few	CASSQTDSNYGYTF	TGTGCCAGCAGTCAAACGGACAGTAACTATGGCTACACCTTC
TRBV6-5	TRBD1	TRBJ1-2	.	CASSLWSDRIYGYTF	TGTGCCAGCAGTCTATGGTCGGACAGGATCTATGGCTACACCTTC
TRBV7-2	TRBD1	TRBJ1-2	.	CASSLDRGHQDGYTF	TGTGCCAGCAGCTTAGACAGGGGTCATCAAGATGGCTACACCTTC
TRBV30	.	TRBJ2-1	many	CAWTDWGGRQGEQFF	TGTGCCTGGACCGATTGGGGAGGAAGGCAGGGTGAGCAGTTCTTC
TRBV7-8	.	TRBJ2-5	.	CASSPAYRQAQETQYF	TGTGCCAGCAGCCCCGCCTACCGACAAGCCCAAGAGACCCAGTACTTC
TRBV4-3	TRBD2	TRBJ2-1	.	CASSQDPPSGGVYNEQFF	TGCGCCAGCAGCCAAGATCCCCCAAGCGGGGGGGTGTACAATGAGCAGTTCTTC
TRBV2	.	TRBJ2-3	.	CASTLSARTVSSTDTQYF	TGTGCCAGCACCCTCTCCGCCAGGACAGTCTCTAGCACAGATACGCAGTATTTT
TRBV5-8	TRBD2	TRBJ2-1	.	CASSPRVGTSGDNEQFF	TGTGCCAGCAGCCCCAGGGTAGGGACTAGCGGGGACAATGAGCAGTTCTTC
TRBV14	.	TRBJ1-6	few	CASSRTYNSPLHF	TGTGCCAGCAGCCGTACTTATAATTCACCCCTCCACTTT
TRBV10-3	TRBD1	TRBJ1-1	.	CAIRKDRDTEAFF	TGTGCCATCAGAAAGGACAGGGACACTGAAGCTTTCTTT
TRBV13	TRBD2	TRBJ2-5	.	CASSPGDAGGPTETQYF	TGTGCCAGCAGCCCCGGGGACGCGGGGGGGCCGACGGAGACCCAGTACTTC
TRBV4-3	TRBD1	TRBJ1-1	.	CASSQYPGTVLNTEAFF	TGCGCCAGCAGCCAATATCCCGGGACAGTATTGAACACTGAAGCTTTCTTT
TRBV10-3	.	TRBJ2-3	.	CAISEGQGTDTQYF	TGTGCCATCAGTGAGGGCCAGGGCACAGATACGCAGTATTTT
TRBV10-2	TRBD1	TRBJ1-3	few	CASSDLTGGNTIYF	TGCGCCAGCAGTGACCTGACAGGGGGAAACACCATATATTTT
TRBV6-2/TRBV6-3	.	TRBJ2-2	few	CASSSVYTGELFF	TGTGCCAGCAGTTCAGTTTACACCGGGGAGCTGTTTTTT
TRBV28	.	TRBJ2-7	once	CASSPPRYEQYF	TGTGCCAGCAGTCCACCTCGGTACGAGCAGTACTTC
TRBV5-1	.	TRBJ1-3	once	CASSEGAGNTIYF	TGCGCCAGCAGCGAGGGGGCTGGAAACACCATATATTTT
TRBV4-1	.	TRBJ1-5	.	CASSQGLNSNQPQHF	TGCGCCAGCAGCCAAGGGCTGAATAGCAATCAGCCCCAGCATTTT
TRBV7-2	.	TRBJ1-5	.	CASSDFGRGSNQPQHF	TGTGCCAGCAGCGATTTTGGACGGGGTAGCAATCAGCCCCAGCATTTT
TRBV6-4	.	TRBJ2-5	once	CASSDAPGETQYF	TGTGCCAGCAGTGACGCCCCGGGGGAGACCCAGTACTTC
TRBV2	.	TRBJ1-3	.	CASSDSTSGNTIYF	TGTGCCAGCAGTGACAGTACCTCTGGAAACACCATATATTTT
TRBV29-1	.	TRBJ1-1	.	CSVDLGASGEAFF	TGCAGCGTTGATTTGGGGGCGTCTGGTGAAGCTTTCTTT
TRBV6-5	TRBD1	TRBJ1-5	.	CASSSGDSPNQPQHF	TGTGCCAGCAGTTCGGGGGACAGTCCTAATCAGCCCCAGCATTTT
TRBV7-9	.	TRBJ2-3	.	CASSTRTDTQYF	TGTGCCAGCAGTACACGCACAGATACGCAGTATTTT
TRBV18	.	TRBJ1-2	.	CASSRGGALESYTF	TGTGCCAGCTCGCGAGGCGGGGCACTAGAGAGCTACACCTTC
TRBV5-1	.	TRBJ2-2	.	CASSILTGNGAGELFF	TGCGCCAGCAGCATCCTCACAGGGAACGGCGCCGGGGAGCTGTTTTTT
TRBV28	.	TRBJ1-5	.	CASHPRGNQPQHF	TGTGCCAGTCATCCAAGAGGGAATCAGCCCCAGCATTTT
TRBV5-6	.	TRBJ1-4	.	CASSPGANEKLFF	TGTGCCAGCAGCCCCGGGGCTAATGAAAAACTGTTTTTT
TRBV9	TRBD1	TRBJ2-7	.	CASSTRDSPSGEQYF	TGTGCCAGCAGCACCAGGGACAGTCCCTCGGGGGAGCAGTACTTC
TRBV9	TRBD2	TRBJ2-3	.	CASSPQGGFADTQYF	TGTGCCAGCAGCCCCCAGGGAGGGTTCGCAGATACGCAGTATTTT
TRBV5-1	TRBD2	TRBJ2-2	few	CASSLDATSGGELFF	TGCGCCAGCAGCTTGGACGCGACTAGCGGGGGGGAGCTGTTTTTT
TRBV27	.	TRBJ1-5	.	CASRLAGVSNQPQHF	TGTGCCAGCAGATTGGCAGGGGTTAGCAATCAGCCCCAGCATTTT
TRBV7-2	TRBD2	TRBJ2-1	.	CASSWGLAGSSYNEQFF	TGTGCCAGCAGCTGGGGACTAGCGGGGTCCTCCTACAATGAGCAGTTCTTC
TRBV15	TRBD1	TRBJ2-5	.	CATSRAGTGEEETQYF	TGTGCCACCAGCAGAGCTGGGACAGGGGAGGAAGAGACCCAGTACTTC
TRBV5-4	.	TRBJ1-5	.	CASSAGRNQPQHF	TGTGCCAGCAGCGCCGGTCGAAATCAGCCCCAGCATTTT
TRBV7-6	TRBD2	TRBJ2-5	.	CASNRASGPQETQYF	TGTGCCAGCAACCGGGCTAGCGGACCACAAGAGACCCAGTACTTC
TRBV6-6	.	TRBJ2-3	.	CASSPRGRGLDTQYF	TGTGCCAGCAGCCCCCGGGGGCGGGGGTTAGATACGCAGTATTTT
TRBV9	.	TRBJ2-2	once	CASSVVSTSANTGELFF	TGTGCCAGCAGCGTAGTCAGTACAAGCGCGAACACCGGGGAGCTGTTTTTT
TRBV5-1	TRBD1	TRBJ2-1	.	CASSSGGNEQFF	TGCGCCAGCAGCTCAGGGGGCAATGAGCAGTTCTTC
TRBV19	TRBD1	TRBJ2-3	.	CASSPYRGADTQYF	TGTGCCAGTAGTCCCTACAGGGGAGCCGATACGCAGTATTTT
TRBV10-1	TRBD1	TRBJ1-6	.	CASRNPTGPGGNSPLHF	TGCGCCAGCCGGAATCCGACAGGGCCGGGTGGTAATTCACCCCTCCACTTT
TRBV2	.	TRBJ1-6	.	CASRGLSGAITPLHF	TGTGCCAGCAGGGGATTGTCAGGGGCGATTACACCCCTCCACTTT
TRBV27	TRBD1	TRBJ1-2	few	CASSPRDRGGYTF	TGTGCCAGCAGTCCCCGGGACAGGGGAGGCTACACCTTC
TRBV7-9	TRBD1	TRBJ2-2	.	CASSLGQGSNTGELFF	TGTGCCAGCAGCTTAGGACAGGGGTCGAACACCGGGGAGCTGTTTTTT
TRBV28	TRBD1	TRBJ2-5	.	CASSLTGEETQYF	TGTGCCAGCAGTTTAACAGGGGAAGAGACCCAGTACTTC
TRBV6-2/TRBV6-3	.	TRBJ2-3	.	CASSLPQNPSTDTQYF	TGTGCCAGCAGTCTCCCCCAGAACCCTAGCACAGATACGCAGTATTTT
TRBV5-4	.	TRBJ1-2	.	CAGAGVEGYTF	TGTGCGGGAGCGGGGGTCGAGGGCTACACCTTC
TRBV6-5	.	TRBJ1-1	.	CASSYLGRINTEAFF	TGTGCCAGCAGTTACTTAGGCAGGATAAACACTGAAGCTTTCTTT
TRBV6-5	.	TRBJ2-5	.	CASSYSKGGFETQYF	TGTGCCAGCAGTTACTCGAAGGGGGGGTTCGAGACCCAGTACTTC